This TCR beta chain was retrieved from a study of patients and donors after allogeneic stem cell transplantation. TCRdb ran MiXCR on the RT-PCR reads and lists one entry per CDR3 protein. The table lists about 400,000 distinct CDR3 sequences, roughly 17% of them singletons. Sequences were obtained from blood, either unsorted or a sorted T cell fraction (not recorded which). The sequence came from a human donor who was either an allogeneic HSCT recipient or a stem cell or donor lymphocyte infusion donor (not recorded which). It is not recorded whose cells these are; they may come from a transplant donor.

The DNA of the CDR3 is TGCAGTGCTAGGCCCTTCGGGACGGGGGGAAACACCATATATTTT. This translates into CSARPFGTGGNTIYF. The genes are TRBV20-1 and TRBJ1-3, with D tentatively TRBD1 (5 bases). This CDR3 has 15 amino acids. Germline V lookup: CDR1 DFQATT, CDR2 SNEGSKA (reference sequence). V dropped 3 bases and J dropped 4 bases, with 16 bases sitting between them.